The rows below give T cell receptor beta chains drawn from one sample of a study of cytomegalovirus exposure and HLA in healthy donors. TCRdb's copy holds only in-frame clones and misses some; the assay was immunoSEQ multiplex PCR. Of 100,000 to 150,000 clones in the sample, about 79% were seen once. Sequenced input: PBMCs. The receptors come from a man aged 45-65 years in good health and CMV-seronegative. Both conserved end residues are part of each CDR3. Fields, in order: CDR3 protein, CDR3 DNA, D gene, clone size, J gene, V gene. A D gene is named only where the DNA matches it firmly. Not every row has a clone size; where given, it reads once, few, many or a size class.

CDR3: CASSLFQGENTEAFF
DNA: TGTGCCAGCAGCTTGTTTCAAGGGGAGAACACTGAAGCTTTCTTT
D: NA
size: NA
J: TRBJ1-1
V: TRBV5-4

CDR3: CASSHALAIHPYEQYF
DNA: TGTGCCAGCAGCCACGCACTAGCAATACACCCCTACGAGCAGTACTTC
D: NA
size: NA
J: TRBJ2-7
V: TRBV5-4

CDR3: CASRSRESPEAFF
DNA: TGTGCCAGCAGGTCCCGAGAGAGCCCAGAAGCTTTCTTT
D: NA
size: NA
J: TRBJ1-1
V: TRBV7-9

CDR3: CASSEALPRLNNEQFF
DNA: TGTGCCAGCAGTGAAGCGCTTCCCAGGTTGAACAATGAGCAGTTCTTC
D: NA
size: NA
J: TRBJ2-1
V: TRBV2

CDR3: CASSHTGVNTEAFF
DNA: TGCGCCAGCAGCCACACAGGGGTGAACACTGAAGCTTTCTTT
D: TRBD1
size: NA
J: TRBJ1-1
V: TRBV4-3

CDR3: CASSSPGLANYGYTF
DNA: TGTGCCAGCAGTTCCCCGGGATTAGCTAACTATGGCTACACCTTC
D: NA
size: NA
J: TRBJ1-2
V: TRBV27

CDR3: CAISEWTGGQPQHF
DNA: TGTGCCATCAGTGAGTGGACAGGGGGGCAGCCCCAGCATTTT
D: TRBD1
size: NA
J: TRBJ1-5
V: TRBV10-3

CDR3: CASLRDAEAFF
DNA: TGTGCCAGCTTGCGGGACGCTGAAGCTTTCTTT
D: NA
size: once
J: TRBJ1-1
V: TRBV21-1

CDR3: CTGQNTGELFF
DNA: TGTACGGGTCAGAACACCGGGGAGCTGTTTTTT
D: NA
size: NA
J: TRBJ2-2
V: TRBV7-9

CDR3: CATYDSSGANVLTF
DNA: TGTGCCACCTATGACAGCTCTGGGGCCAACGTCCTGACTTTC
D: NA
size: few
J: TRBJ2-6
V: TRBV6-1

CDR3: CAWSVLTGGSGELFF
DNA: TGTGCCTGGAGTGTACTGACAGGGGGCTCCGGGGAGCTGTTTTTT
D: TRBD1
size: NA
J: TRBJ2-2
V: TRBV30

CDR3: CASSLTGVGNTIYF
DNA: TGCGCCAGCAGCTTGACAGGGGTAGGAAACACCATATATTTT
D: TRBD1
size: few
J: TRBJ1-3
V: TRBV5-1

CDR3: CASSQGNQPQHF
DNA: TGTGCCAGCAGCCAGGGGAATCAGCCCCAGCATTTT
D: NA
size: NA
J: TRBJ1-5
V: TRBV25-1

CDR3: CASSYGTGGSGELFF
DNA: TGTGCCAGCAGCTACGGGACAGGGGGTAGCGGGGAGCTGTTTTTT
D: TRBD1
size: NA
J: TRBJ2-2
V: TRBV7-3

CDR3: CAWSITDTQYF
DNA: TGTGCCTGGAGCATCACAGATACGCAGTATTTT
D: NA
size: NA
J: TRBJ2-3
V: TRBV30

CDR3: CASSAGQVTGELFF
DNA: TGTGCCAGCAGCGCGGGACAGGTCACCGGGGAGCTGTTTTTT
D: TRBD1
size: NA
J: TRBJ2-2
V: TRBV9

CDR3: CASSITGGDLQPQHF
DNA: TGTGCCAGTAGTATAACCGGGGGGGATTTGCAGCCCCAGCATTTT
D: NA
size: NA
J: TRBJ1-5
V: TRBV19

CDR3: CASSYWQGSYEQYF
DNA: TGTGCCAGCAGTTATTGGCAGGGCTCCTACGAGCAGTACTTC
D: NA
size: NA
J: TRBJ2-7
V: TRBV6-6

CDR3: CASSLGGSNQPQHF
DNA: TGTGCCAGCAGTCTAGGGGGTAGCAATCAGCCCCAGCATTTT
D: NA
size: NA
J: TRBJ1-5
V: TRBV27

CDR3: CASSPLGGVNQPQHF
DNA: TGCGCCAGCAGCCCACTGGGGGGGGTCAATCAGCCCCAGCATTTT
D: NA
size: few
J: TRBJ1-5
V: TRBV5-1

CDR3: CASSVLGPSYEQYF
DNA: TGTGCCAGCAGTGTATTGGGCCCCTCCTACGAGCAGTACTTC
D: NA
size: NA
J: TRBJ2-7
V: TRBV27

CDR3: CASSFNYEQYF
DNA: TGTGCCAGCAGCTTTAACTACGAGCAGTACTTC
D: NA
size: NA
J: TRBJ2-7
V: TRBV7-2

CDR3: CASSEHRGRGANVLTF
DNA: TGTGCCAGCAGTGAACACAGGGGGCGGGGGGCCAACGTCCTGACTTTC
D: TRBD1
size: NA
J: TRBJ2-6
V: TRBV2

CDR3: CASSYGGNYGYTF
DNA: TGTGCCAGTAGTTACGGGGGTAACTATGGCTACACCTTC
D: NA
size: NA
J: TRBJ1-2
V: TRBV19

CDR3: CASSRLQGSGNTIYF
DNA: TGTGCCAGCAGCAGACTGCAGGGGTCTGGAAACACCATATATTTT
D: NA
size: NA
J: TRBJ1-3
V: TRBV9

CDR3: CAISESAVNTEAFF
DNA: TGTGCCATCAGTGAGTCAGCCGTGAACACTGAAGCTTTCTTT
D: NA
size: NA
J: TRBJ1-1
V: TRBV10-3

CDR3: CASSFWDRQNYGYTF
DNA: TGCGCCAGCAGCTTCTGGGACAGGCAAAACTATGGCTACACCTTC
D: TRBD1
size: NA
J: TRBJ1-2
V: TRBV5-1

CDR3: CSVVLVRASYGYTF
DNA: TGCAGCGTTGTCCTCGTGAGGGCAAGCTATGGCTACACCTTC
D: NA
size: NA
J: TRBJ1-2
V: TRBV29-1

CDR3: CASQGLAGGTDTQYF
DNA: TGTGCCAGCCAAGGACTAGCGGGCGGCACAGATACGCAGTATTTT
D: TRBD2
size: NA
J: TRBJ2-3
V: TRBV27

CDR3: CASSQVGEGAYEQYF
DNA: TGTGCCAGCAGCCAAGTGGGTGAGGGGGCCTACGAGCAGTACTTC
D: NA
size: NA
J: TRBJ2-7
V: TRBV14

CDR3: CASSVGGATGELFF
DNA: TGTGCCAGCAGCGTAGGGGGCGCCACCGGGGAGCTGTTTTTT
D: TRBD1
size: NA
J: TRBJ2-2
V: TRBV7-9

CDR3: CASSLLSGGADDEQFF
DNA: TGTGCCAGCAGCCTACTCAGCGGGGGGGCCGATGATGAGCAGTTCTTC
D: TRBD2
size: NA
J: TRBJ2-1
V: TRBV7-9

CDR3: CACRVNSYEQYF
DNA: TGTGCCTGCCGGGTCAACTCCTACGAGCAGTACTTC
D: NA
size: few
J: TRBJ2-7
V: TRBV30

CDR3: CASSSGQTEETQYF
DNA: TGTGCCAGCAGCTCTGGACAGACAGAAGAGACCCAGTACTTC
D: NA
size: once
J: TRBJ2-5
V: TRBV5-4

CDR3: CASSGNRGETQYF
DNA: TGTGCCAGCAGTGGAAACCGGGGGGAGACCCAGTACTTC
D: NA
size: NA
J: TRBJ2-5
V: TRBV6-1

CDR3: CASSFTGFTEAFF
DNA: TGCGCCAGCAGCTTCACAGGGTTTACTGAAGCTTTCTTT
D: NA
size: NA
J: TRBJ1-1
V: TRBV5-1

CDR3: CASSFGDRRINEKLFF
DNA: TGCGCCAGCAGCTTTGGGGACAGGAGAATTAATGAAAAACTGTTTTTT
D: TRBD1
size: NA
J: TRBJ1-4
V: TRBV5-1

CDR3: CASSLSGQGVHEQYF
DNA: TGCGCCAGCAGCTTGTCGGGACAGGGGGTCCACGAGCAGTACTTC
D: TRBD1
size: NA
J: TRBJ2-7
V: TRBV5-1

CDR3: CASRDSNSQPQHF
DNA: TGTGCCAGCAGGGACAGTAATTCTCAGCCCCAGCATTTT
D: NA
size: NA
J: TRBJ1-5
V: TRBV6-6

CDR3: CATSRVRQGIGTEAFF
DNA: TGTGCCACCAGCAGGGTAAGACAGGGGATTGGCACTGAAGCTTTCTTT
D: TRBD1
size: once
J: TRBJ1-1
V: TRBV15

CDR3: CASSLVEGSAYGYTF
DNA: TGCGCCAGCAGCTTGGTGGAGGGGTCGGCTTATGGCTACACCTTC
D: NA
size: NA
J: TRBJ1-2
V: TRBV5-1

CDR3: CASSVPSGGGETQYF
DNA: TGTGCCAGCAGCGTACCTAGCGGGGGTGGGGAGACCCAGTACTTC
D: TRBD2
size: NA
J: TRBJ2-5
V: TRBV9

CDR3: CASSMGGRTYNEQFF
DNA: TGTGCCAGTAGTATGGGGGGGCGCACGTACAATGAGCAGTTCTTC
D: NA
size: NA
J: TRBJ2-1
V: TRBV19

CDR3: CASRLLAGESTDTQYF
DNA: TGTGCCAGCAGACTACTAGCGGGGGAGAGCACAGATACGCAGTATTTT
D: TRBD2
size: NA
J: TRBJ2-3
V: TRBV7-8

CDR3: CASSQVAGSSSYNEQFF
DNA: TGCGCCAGCAGCCAAGTAGCGGGGTCTAGCTCCTACAATGAGCAGTTCTTC
D: TRBD2
size: NA
J: TRBJ2-1
V: TRBV4-3

CDR3: CASSISSGGQETQYF
DNA: TGTGCCAGCAGTATCTCTAGCGGGGGCCAAGAGACCCAGTACTTC
D: TRBD2
size: NA
J: TRBJ2-5
V: TRBV6-1

CDR3: CASGGILAGKLFF
DNA: TGCGCCAGCGGGGGGATCTTGGCGGGGAAACTGTTTTTT
D: NA
size: NA
J: TRBJ1-4
V: TRBV4-1